The TCR beta chain under discussion was sequenced for a study of shared clonotypes between healthy human individuals. The CDR3 is 15 amino acids. V lost 4 bases, J lost 3 bases, and 16 bases lay in between. Looked up from germline, CDR1 is SGHDN and CDR2 is FVKESK. Every contributor of samples was a Caucasian grown-up residing in Nashville, Tennessee. The input for sorted-subset replicate PCRs was about 0.2 ug DNA, some 30,000 T cell genomes. Repertoires were generated with immunoSEQ multiplex PCR, while TCRdb's copy carries only in-frame clones and drops some. This sample yields over a million clones, of which over 95% are seen a single time; roughly 1.2% belongs to the top ten.

The TCR sequence derives from a man aged 25 to 45 in good health. Sequencing input: naive CD4+ T cells sorted from blood. Documented subset: CD45RA+ positively selected. V is TRBV14 and J is TRBJ2-7, with D possibly TRBD1 on 6 matching bases. CDR3: CASSLRPDSRYEQYF. The CDR3 DNA reads TGTGCCAGCAGCCTAAGACCGGACAGCCGCTACGAGCAGTACTTC.